The TCR beta chain described here comes from a study of T cell repertoires in cytomegalovirus infection. Study as a whole: Matching HLA type and CMV infection were both indicated by public TCR beta signatures. Study results and caveats: CMV-specific TCR beta clonotypes restricted by HLA-C dominated the ex vivo response.

Concerning this clonotype: Its antigen remains unidentified.

TCRdb fed the reads into MiXCR, producing one record per CDR3 protein. This sample yields around 360,000 distinct CDR3 sequences, of which roughly 36% are seen a single time; approximately 15% belongs to the top ten. Here the sequenced sample was cultured PBMCs, taken from culture after CMV antigen stimulation. This TCR was sampled from a human donor in good health (CMV status not recorded). Some clones in this sample may be carry-over from other donors' samples.

The CDR3 DNA is TGTGCCAGCAGTTACAGGGCGGGATACGAGCAGTACTTC. Translation gives CASSYRAGYEQYF. The chain uses TRBV6-6 and TRBJ2-7; a weak D match, TRBD2 (6 bases). Germline CDR1 MNHNY, CDR2 SVGAGI (reference sequence). The CDR3 spans 13 residues. V lost 2 bases to trimming and J lost 4 bases, with 9 bases between them.